Following are 5 T cell receptor beta chains from one sample sequenced in a study of vaccination and CD4 T cells after COVID-19. No antigens are known for them. Treatment indicated: approximately nine-day PBMC culture with coronavirus spike peptide pools or control peptides (ViraFEST assay). The Oncomine TCR Beta short-read assay was applied to DNA of cultured CD4+ T cells. TCRdb called the PCR reads again in MiXCR, with one record for every CDR3 protein. The sample has some 12,000 distinct CDR3 sequences; about 30% are singletons. Material for sequencing was cultured CD4+ T cells from blood. Receptors originate from a human donor with COVID-19.

There are a few counts of this clonotype. The rearrangement uses TRBV2 and TRBJ1-6, with 8 bases lining up with TRBD1. The CDR3 length is 16 residues. Unmatched junction bases numbered 11, after V lost 4 bases and J lost 9 bases. Per germline, CDR1 SNHLY and CDR2 FYNNEI. The CDR3: CASSVLAGTGSSPLHF. DNA of the CDR3: TGTGCCAGCAGTGTATTAGCCGGGACAGGCAGTTCACCCCTCCACTTT.

This clonotype was seen more than once but under ten times. This chain links TRBV7-8 with TRBJ2-5, with 7 bases aligning to TRBD2. With 1 base clipped from V and 3 bases from J, the junction kept 8 bases outside the gene matches. The CDR3 runs 16 residues. The germline V gene encodes CDR1 SGHVS and CDR2 FQNEAQ. The CDR3 region is CASSLGKRGVEETQYF. The DNA of the CDR3 is TGTGCCAGCAGCTTAGGGAAGCGGGGAGTAGAAGAGACCCAGTACTTC.

The table lists this clonotype with a few counts. V and J are TRBV7-9 and TRBJ1-6, with D possibly being TRBD1 (6 bases). The CDR3 covers 12 residues. From germline, CDR1 is SEHNR and CDR2 FQNEAQ (reference sequence). Trimming left V 3 bases short and J 9 bases short, with 6 bases between. The CDR3 spells CASSLGASPLHF. The DNA for the CDR3 is TGTGCCAGCAGCTTGGGGGCTTCACCCCTCCACTTT.

This rearrangement joins TRBV12-3 or TRBV12-4 to TRBJ2-6; no reliable D call. Between the trimmed V and J ends, which lost 6 bases and 3 bases, there was a span of 9 bases. The length of the CDR3 is 14 residues. The CDR3 loop is CASRSWGGANVLTF. CDR3 bases: TGTGCCAGCAGGAGCTGGGGTGGGGCCAACGTCCTGACTTTC.

The chain couples TRBV20-1 to TRBJ1-1; D possibly corresponds to TRBD1 (6 bases). Deletions cut 6 bases from V and 4 bases from J, with 15 bases between. Germline CDR1 reads DFQATT; CDR2 reads SNEGSKA (reference sequence). The CDR3 is 13 amino acids. The CDR3 spells CSAPDRVSTEAFF. The CDR3 DNA reads as TGCAGTGCCCCGGACAGAGTGAGCACTGAAGCTTTCTTT.